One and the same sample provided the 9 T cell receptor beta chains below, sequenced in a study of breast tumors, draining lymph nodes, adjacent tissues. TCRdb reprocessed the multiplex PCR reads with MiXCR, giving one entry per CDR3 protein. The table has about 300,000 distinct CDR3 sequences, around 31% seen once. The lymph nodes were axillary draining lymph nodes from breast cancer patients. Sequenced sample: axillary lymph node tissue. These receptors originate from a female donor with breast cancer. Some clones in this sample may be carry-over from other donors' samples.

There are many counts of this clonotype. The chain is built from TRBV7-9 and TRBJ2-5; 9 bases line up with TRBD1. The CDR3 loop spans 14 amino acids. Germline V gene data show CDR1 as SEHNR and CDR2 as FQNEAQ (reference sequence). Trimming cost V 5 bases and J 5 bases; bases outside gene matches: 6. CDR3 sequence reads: CASSHNRGLETQYF. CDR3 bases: TGTGCCAGCAGCCATAACAGGGGGCTGGAGACCCAGTACTTC.

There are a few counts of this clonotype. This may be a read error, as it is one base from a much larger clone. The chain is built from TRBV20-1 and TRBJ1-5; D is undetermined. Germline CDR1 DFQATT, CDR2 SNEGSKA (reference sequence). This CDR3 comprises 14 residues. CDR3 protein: CSAREAGSNPPQHF. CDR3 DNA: TGCAGTGCTAGAGAGGCCGGTAGCAATCCGCCCCAGCATTTT.

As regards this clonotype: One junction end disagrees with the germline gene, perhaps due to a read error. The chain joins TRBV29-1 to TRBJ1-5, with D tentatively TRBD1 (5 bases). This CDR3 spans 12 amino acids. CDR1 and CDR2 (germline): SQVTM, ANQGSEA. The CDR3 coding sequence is TGCAGCGTCAGGGAAAACAGTCAGTCCCAGCATTTT. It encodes CSVRENSQSQHF.

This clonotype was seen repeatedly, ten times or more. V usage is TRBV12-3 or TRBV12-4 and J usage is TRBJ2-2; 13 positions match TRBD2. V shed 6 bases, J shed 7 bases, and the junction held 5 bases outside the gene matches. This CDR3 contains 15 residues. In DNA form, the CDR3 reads TGTGCCAGCAGGACTAGCGGGAGGTGGGTCGGGGAGCTGTTTTTT. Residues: CASRTSGRWVGELFF.

DNA for the CDR3: TGTGCCAGCAGCGGACAGGGGGCCAAACTGTTTTTT. Translating gives CASSGQGAKLFF. The chain combines TRBV7-2 with TRBJ1-4, with 11 bases identical to TRBD1. This CDR3 spans 12 amino acids. Germline CDR1 is SGHTA and CDR2 is FQGNSA. J was trimmed by 11 bases and V by 5 bases; bases with no gene match: 1.

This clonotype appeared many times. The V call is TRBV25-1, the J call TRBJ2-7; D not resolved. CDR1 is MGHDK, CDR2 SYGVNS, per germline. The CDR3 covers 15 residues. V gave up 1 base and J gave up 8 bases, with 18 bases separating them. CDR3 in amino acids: CASSEFFGDLVKQYF. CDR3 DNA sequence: TGTGCCAGCAGTGAATTTTTTGGGGATTTAGTTAAGCAGTACTTC.

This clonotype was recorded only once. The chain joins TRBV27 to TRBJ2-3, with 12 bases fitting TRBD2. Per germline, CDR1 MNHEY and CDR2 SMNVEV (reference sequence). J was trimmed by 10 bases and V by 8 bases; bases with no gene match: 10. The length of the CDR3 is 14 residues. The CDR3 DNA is TGTGCCAGCGGTGTCGGACTAGCGGGATGGGCGCAGTATTTT. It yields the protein CASGVGLAGWAQYF.

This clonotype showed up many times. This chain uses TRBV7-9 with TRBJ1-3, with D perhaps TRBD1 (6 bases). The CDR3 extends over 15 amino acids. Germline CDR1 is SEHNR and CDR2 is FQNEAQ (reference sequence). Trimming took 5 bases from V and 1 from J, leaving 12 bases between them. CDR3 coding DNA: TGTGCCAGCAGCCGGTCAACAGGGTCTGGAAACACCATATATTTT. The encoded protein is CASSRSTGSGNTIYF.

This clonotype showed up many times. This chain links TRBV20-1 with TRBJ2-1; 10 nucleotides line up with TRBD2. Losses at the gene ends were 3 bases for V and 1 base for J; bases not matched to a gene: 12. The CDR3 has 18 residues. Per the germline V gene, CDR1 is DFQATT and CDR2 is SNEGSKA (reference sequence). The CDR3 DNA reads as TGCAGTGCTAGTGCTTCTAGCGGGAGAGGGTGGTCCTACAATGAGCAGTTCTTC. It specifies CSASASSGRGWSYNEQFF.